This T cell receptor beta chain was obtained from a study of regulatory T cells in long-lasting Graves disease. The CDR3 sequence is 13 residues long. Germline V gene sequence: CDR1 SGHDT, CDR2 YYEEEE. Trimming shortened V by 0 bases and J by 8 bases, and 9 bases separated the two germline ends. According to the study, TCR beta libraries were built with iRepertoire HTBI primers and CDR3-region Arm-PCR. TCRdb ran MiXCR on the multiplex PCR reads and lists one entry per CDR3 protein. The sample includes under 300,000 distinct CDR3 sequences, about 19% of them seen just once. Time point of the sample: newly diagnosed GD, antithyroid drugs for less than 3 months. RNA from PBMCs was the source of the TCR library. Study results and limitations: Persistent disease preferred TRBV28, TRBJ1-2 and TRBJ2-5; new disease, TRBV20-1 and TRBJ2-1.

Regarding this clonotype: What it binds is not known.

The sample consisted of peripheral blood mononuclear cells (PBMCs), taken at new diagnosis, from a patient treated with antithyroid drugs. The receptor was isolated from a female donor with Graves disease. The chain combines TRBV5-6 with TRBJ2-1; the D gene is possibly TRBD2 (5 bases). Here the CDR3 DNA reads TGTGCCAGCAGCTTGGGAGGGTCGTATGAGCAGTTCTTC. Its protein product is CASSLGGSYEQFF.